This T cell receptor (beta chain) was sequenced during a study of blood T cell repertoires in COVID-19. Study as a whole: The United States, Italy and Spain provided the acute and convalescent COVID-19 samples. T cells, B-cell-depleted T cells, or PBMCs provided the cDNA or gDNA that served as material.

The V gene's germline CDR1 is MNHEY and CDR2 SVGAGI. CDR3 size: 12 residues. V lost 6 bases to trimming and J lost 5 bases, with 7 bases between them. Source study methods: By means of reference gene primer amplification, nucleated cell counts were estimated. Data came from immunoSEQ multiplex PCR; TCRdb stores just in-frame clones and leaves some out. The V and J calls and the clone size are those of that table, but D and trimming were determined from the DNA. The table includes some 250,000 clones, 70% to 90% detected once. This TCR derives from a human donor in a cohort sampled during active COVID-19. Sequenced: peripheral blood. The gene calls are TRBV6-5 and TRBJ1-4; no firm D call. CDR3 sequence (DNA): TGTGCCAGCAGGGGGAGGAATGAAAAACTGTTTTTT. Its protein is CASRGRNEKLFF.